The clone carrying this T cell receptor beta chain was picked up one time. The PCR used 60 Vbeta and 13 Jbeta primers. Profiling relied on immunoSEQ multiplex PCR, and the TCRdb table lists in-frame clones only, not all of them. This sample has more than 150,000 clones, with 80% found just once. This CDR3 is built from 14 residues. Germline V lookup: CDR1 SEHNR, CDR2 FQNEAQ (reference sequence). With V trimmed by 5 bases and J by 1 base, 4 bases remained unmatched. This sample is drawn from a study of cytomegalovirus exposure and HLA in healthy donors. Study background: Earlier work reported 100 million to 130 million unique TCR beta sequences from 180 million or so T cells.

Sequenced input: PBMCs. This TCR derives from a girl aged 10 to 17 in good health and CMV-seropositive. The J gene is TRBJ1-1, the V gene TRBV7-9, with 7 bases that match TRBD1. CDR3 coding DNA: TGTGCCAGCAGCCAAGGGACAGCGAACACTGAAGCTTTCTTT. Protein: CASSQGTANTEAFF. Looking up the rest from reference TRBV7-9 and TRBJ1-1 gives the full variable domain: DTGVSQNPRHKITKRGQNVTFRCDPISEHNRLYWYRQTLGQGPEFLTYFQNEAQLEKSRLLSDRFSAERPKGSFSTLEIQRTEQGDSAMYLCASSQGTANTEAFFGQGTRLTVV.